This TCR beta chain was recorded in a study of T cells expressing NK-cell markers. Study observations and caveats: Among several donors, these clonotypes also ranked first in the CD3+CD56-NKG2C+ fraction.

CDR1 and CDR2 (germline): SEHNR, FQNEAQ (reference sequence). The CDR3 is made up of 13 amino acids. UMIs were included in TCR beta cDNA generated by 5'RACE template switching. Reanalyzing the 5' RACE reads, TCRdb keeps one entry per CDR3 protein, without DNA. This sample's table has 350,000 to 450,000 distinct CDR3 sequences. To note about this clonotype: As yet, its antigen is unknown.

This clonotype was obtained from a man between 18 and 69 years old in good health. The sequencing sample was made of blood T cells: a sorted CD56 or NKG2C T cell subset, CD4+ or CD8+ T cells, or bulk PBMC T cells (not recorded which). This rearrangement joins TRBV7-9 to TRBJ1-2; TCRdb selects TRBD1, and the lack of DNA leaves this call unchecked. The CDR3 sequence: CALDSRRGDGYTF.